Shown below are 3 T cell receptor beta chains from a single sample sequenced in a study of cytomegalovirus exposure and HLA in healthy donors. Use of 60 Vbeta and 13 Jbeta primers characterized the PCR. Clones were sequenced by immunoSEQ multiplex PCR, and TCRdb holds only the in-frame ones, with some missing. Among 65,000 or so clones listed, 62% were seen once. The sequenced material came from PBMCs. Receptors originate from a man younger than 45 in good health and CMV-seronegative.

The chain is built from TRBV6-5 and TRBJ1-2; D may be TRBD1 (6 bases). Deletions cut 2 bases from V and 4 bases from J, with 17 bases between. From germline, CDR1 is MNHEY and CDR2 SVGAGI. CDR3 size: 16 residues. CDR3 nucleotides: TGTGCCAGCAGTTACGGGGAAATCGGACAGACCTATGGCTACACCTTC. Amino acids: CASSYGEIGQTYGYTF.

CDR3: CASSYSFRGSGNTIYF. DNA of the CDR3: TGTGCCAGCAGTTACTCGTTCCGAGGCTCTGGAAACACCATATATTTT. V usage is TRBV6-5 and J usage is TRBJ1-3; no clear D gene. Trimming pared 0 bases from V and 0 bases from J, leaving 9 bases between. The germline gives CDR1 MNHEY, CDR2 SVGAGI. The CDR3 sequence is 16 residues long.

The chain links TRBV29-1 to TRBJ2-2; 7 bases agree with TRBD1. V lost 7 bases and J lost 2; bases outside the gene matches: 19. The CDR3 has 18 residues. The germline CDR1 and CDR2 sequences are SQVTM and ANQGSEA. CDR3: CSAPGTEDIVANTGELFF. The CDR3 bases are TGCAGCGCGCCCGGGACAGAAGACATAGTTGCAAACACCGGGGAGCTGTTTTTT.